This T cell receptor beta chain is drawn from a study of shared clonotypes between healthy human individuals. Whole-study findings and limits: Shared across several donors were around 5% of the naive CD4 clonotypes. An effect of sequencing depth on clonotype sharing among donors was expected.

Naive CD8 populations comprised CD45RO-negative cells positively selected for CCR7, excluding terminally differentiated effector memory CD45RA+ cells. The table came from immunoSEQ multiplex PCR; TCRdb's copy has only in-frame clones and leaves some out. The sample consists of about 2 million clones, roughly 94% of them appearing once. With respect to this clone: Its cognate antigen is unknown.

V lost 4 bases and J lost 6; bases outside the gene matches: 6. This CDR3 has 13 residues. The V gene's germline CDR1 is SGHNT and CDR2 YYREEE (reference sequence). Material: naive CD8+ T cells sorted from blood. This chain connects TRBV5-4 to TRBJ1-1, with TRBD1 matching 7 bases. The TCR comes from a man aged 18 to 29 in good health. The CDR3, as DNA: TGTGCCAGCAGCACCGGACAGGCCGCTGAAGCTTTCTTT. Protein: CASSTGQAAEAFF.